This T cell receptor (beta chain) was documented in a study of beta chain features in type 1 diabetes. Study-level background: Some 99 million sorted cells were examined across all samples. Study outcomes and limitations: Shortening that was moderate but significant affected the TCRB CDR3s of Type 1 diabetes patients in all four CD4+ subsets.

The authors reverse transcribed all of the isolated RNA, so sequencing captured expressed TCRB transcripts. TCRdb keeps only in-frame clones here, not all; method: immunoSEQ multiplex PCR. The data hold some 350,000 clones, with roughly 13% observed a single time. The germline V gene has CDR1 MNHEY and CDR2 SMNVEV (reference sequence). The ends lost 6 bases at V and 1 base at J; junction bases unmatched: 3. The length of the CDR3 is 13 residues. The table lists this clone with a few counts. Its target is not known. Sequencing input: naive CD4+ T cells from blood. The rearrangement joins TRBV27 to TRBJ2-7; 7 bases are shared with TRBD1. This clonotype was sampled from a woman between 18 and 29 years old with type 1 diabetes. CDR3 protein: CASSPQGSYEQYF. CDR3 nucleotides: TGTGCCAGCAGCCCACAGGGGTCCTACGAGCAGTACTTC.